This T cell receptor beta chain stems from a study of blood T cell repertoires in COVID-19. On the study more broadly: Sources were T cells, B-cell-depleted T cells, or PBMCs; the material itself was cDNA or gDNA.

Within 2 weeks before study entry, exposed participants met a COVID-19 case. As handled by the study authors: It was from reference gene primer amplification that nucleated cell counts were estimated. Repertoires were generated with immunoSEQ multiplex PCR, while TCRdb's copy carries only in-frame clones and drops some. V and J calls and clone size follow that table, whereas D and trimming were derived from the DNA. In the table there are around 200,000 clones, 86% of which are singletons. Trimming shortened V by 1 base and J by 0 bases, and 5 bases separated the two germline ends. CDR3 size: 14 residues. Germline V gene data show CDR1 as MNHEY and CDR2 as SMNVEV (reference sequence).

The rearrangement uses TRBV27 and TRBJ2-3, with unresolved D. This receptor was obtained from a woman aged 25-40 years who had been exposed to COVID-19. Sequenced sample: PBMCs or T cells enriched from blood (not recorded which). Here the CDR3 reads CASSLWASTDTQYF. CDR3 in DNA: TGTGCCAGCAGTTTATGGGCTAGCACAGATACGCAGTATTTT.